A single sample is the source of the 28 T cell receptor beta chains below, sequenced in a study of blood T cell repertoires in COVID-19. The data were produced by immunoSEQ multiplex PCR, yet TCRdb's version contains in-frame clones alone and is incomplete. The sample records more than 95,000 clones, approximately 86% being singletons. Sequences were obtained from peripheral blood. Receptors originate from a human donor in a cohort sampled during active COVID-19.

CDR3 DNA sequence: TGTGCCAGCAGTTACGGACAGGGAAGAGCTGGGGCCAACGTCCTGACTTTC. Amino acids: CASSYGQGRAGANVLTF. The rearrangement links TRBV27 to TRBJ2-6; 8 positions match TRBD1. V was pared by 4 bases and J by 2 bases, with 7 bases of the junction left unmatched. CDR1 is MNHEY and CDR2 is SMNVEV in the germline V gene (reference sequence). The CDR3 runs to 17 residues.

The chain recombines TRBV29-1 with TRBJ2-7; D remains unclear. The V gene lost 3 bases and the J gene lost 4 bases, with 7 bases spanning the gap. Looked up from germline, CDR1 is SQVTM and CDR2 is ANQGSEA. The CDR3 spans 11 residues. CDR3 amino acids: CSVESGYEQYF. CDR3 DNA sequence: TGCAGCGTTGAGTCCGGTTACGAGCAGTACTTC.

This clone has a single count. The chain is built from TRBV9 and TRBJ1-1; D might be TRBD1 (5 bases). The germline CDR1 and CDR2 sequences are SGDLS and YYNGEE. The V end lost 3 bases, the J end lost 4 bases, and 13 bases lay between the germline ends. This CDR3 has 14 amino acids. The CDR3 DNA reads as TGTGCCAGCAGCGGATGGGGCTCGGGCACTGAAGCTTTCTTT. Protein: CASSGWGSGTEAFF.

This chain joins TRBV6-5 and TRBJ2-7; tentative D call: TRBD1 (6 bases). The germline V gene has CDR1 MNHEY and CDR2 SVGAGI. This CDR3 is 14 amino acids long. The ends were cut back, 11 bases at V and 9 bases at J, with 26 bases in the middle. The CDR3 loop is CACRTRQAPGRQYF. The CDR3 DNA follows: TGTGCCTGCCGGACGAGACAGGCGCCTGGTAGGCAGTACTTC.

The chain links TRBV11-1 to TRBJ2-2; weak D call: TRBD1 (5 bases). Trimming stripped 0 bases from V and 5 bases from J, with 16 bases between. The CDR3 is made up of 17 amino acids. CDR1 is SGHAT and CDR2 is FQDESV in the germline V gene (reference sequence). CDR3 region: CASSLALRQGRTGELFF. In DNA, the CDR3 is TGTGCCAGCAGCTTAGCGCTTCGGCAGGGCCGTACCGGGGAGCTGTTTTTT.

V is TRBV29-1 and J is TRBJ1-2; 12 bases match TRBD1. V dropped 8 bases and J dropped 5; count of bases not matched to a gene: 21. The CDR3 extends over 18 amino acids. The V gene's germline CDR1 is SQVTM and CDR2 ANQGSEA. CDR3 nucleotides: TGCAGCCTAAACCACGTGGGGGACAGGGGGCTCGGGAAGTATGGCTACACCTTC. As protein: CSLNHVGDRGLGKYGYTF.

This chain links TRBV7-6 with TRBJ2-1, with D maybe TRBD1 (6 bases). Germline-derived CDR1 and CDR2 are SGHVS and FNYEAQ. Trimming cost V 5 bases and J 4 bases, with 15 bases left between them. The CDR3 is 15 residues long. This chain's CDR3 is CASSTAGASYNEQFF. The CDR3 DNA sequence: TGTGCCAGCAGCACCGCAGGGGCCTCTTACAATGAGCAGTTCTTC.

The rearrangement links TRBV6-4 to TRBJ2-7, with TRBD1 as a possible D gene (6 bases). With 6 bases removed from V and 3 bases from J, the gap between germline ends came to 15 bases. CDR3 length equals 14 residues. CDR1 MRHNA and CDR2 SNTAGT come from the germline V gene. For the CDR3, the DNA is TGTGCCAGCAGACTACAGGGAACCCACTACGAGCAGTACTTC. Protein product: CASRLQGTHYEQYF.

The chain recombines TRBV6-6 with TRBJ1-2; D is unclear. Germline assignment: CDR1 MNHNY and CDR2 SVGAGI (reference sequence). The ends were cut back, 3 bases at V and 0 bases at J, with 14 bases in the middle. The CDR3 totals 16 residues. The CDR3 DNA follows: TGTGCCAGCAGTTATCTGCCTAGGGAGACTAACTATGGCTACACCTTC. It specifies CASSYLPRETNYGYTF.

The V and J genes are TRBV6-5 and TRBJ1-2, with D possibly TRBD1 on 5 matching bases. The CDR3 runs 13 residues. V dropped 5 bases and J dropped 4 bases, with 11 bases sitting between them. The germline CDR1 and CDR2 sequences are MNHEY and SVGAGI. This chain's CDR3 is CASSTPGGYGYTF. The CDR3 DNA reads as TGTGCCAGCAGTACCCCGGGGGGCTATGGCTACACCTTC.

The chain combines TRBV28 with TRBJ2-7; D ambiguous. Per germline, CDR1 MDHEN and CDR2 SYDVKM. The CDR3 contains 12 residues. Trimming cost V 5 bases and J 3 bases, with 8 bases left between them. Here the CDR3 DNA reads TGTGCCAGCAGTAATAGTATCTACGAGCAGTACTTC. As protein: CASSNSIYEQYF. Variable domain in full (rest from reference TRBV28 and TRBJ2-7): DVKVTQSSRYLVKRTGEKVFLECVQDMDHENMFWYRQDPGLGLRLIYFSYDVKMKEKGDIPEGYSVSREKKERFSLILESASTNQTSMYLCASSNSIYEQYFGPGTRLTVT.

The chain employs TRBV5-1 and TRBJ2-7; 8 nucleotides line up with TRBD1. This CDR3 has 13 amino acids. Per the germline V gene, CDR1 is SGHRS and CDR2 is YFSETQ. V shed 4 bases and J 2 bases; nucleotides not matched to a gene: 2. This CDR3 is CASSRGQAYEQYF. Written as DNA, the CDR3 is TGCGCCAGCAGCAGGGGACAGGCCTACGAGCAGTACTTC.

The chain combines TRBV19 with TRBJ1-5, with 9 bases lining up with TRBD1. Germline V gives CDR1 LNHDA, CDR2 SQIVND (reference sequence). The CDR3 sequence is 15 residues long. V gave up 7 bases and J gave up 3 bases; unmatched junction bases: 7. CDR3 nucleotides: TGTGCCAGTACCCCGACAGGGGGGATCAATCAGCCCCAGCATTTT. Translated: CASTPTGGINQPQHF. Using reference TRBV19 and TRBJ1-5 for the parts outside the CDR3, the full variable domain is DGGITQSPKYLFRKEGQNVTLSCEQNLNHDAMYWYRQDPGQGLRLIYYSQIVNDFQKGDIAEGYSVSREKKESFPLTVTSAQKNPTAFYLCASTPTGGINQPQHFGDGTRLSIL.

The J gene is TRBJ2-2, the V gene TRBV4-2; 8 positions agree with TRBD2. The trim removed 3 bases at V and 3 bases at J, leaving 3 bases unmatched. The CDR3 extends over 15 amino acids. Germline lookup yields CDR1 LGHNA and CDR2 YNFKEQ. This CDR3 is CASSHGGGDTGELFF. Written as DNA, the CDR3 is TGTGCCAGCAGCCACGGGGGGGGAGACACCGGGGAGCTGTTTTTT.

This chain uses TRBV10-3 with TRBJ1-1, with D possibly TRBD1 on 5 matching bases. The CDR3 spans 12 residues. V was cut by 11 bases and J by 1 base, with 11 bases left in between. CDR1 is ENHRY and CDR2 is SYGVKD in the germline V gene. This chain's CDR3 is CAVRGGNTEAFF. DNA of the CDR3: TGTGCCGTCCGGGGGGGGAACACTGAAGCTTTCTTT.

The rearrangement uses TRBV4-1 and TRBJ2-4; D perhaps matches TRBD2 (5 bases). The germline V gene has CDR1 MGHRA and CDR2 YSYEKL. V lost 0 bases to trimming and J lost 2 bases, with 26 bases between them. The CDR3 is 21 residues long. CDR3 in amino acids: CASSQDFGVSGRPPSKNIQYF. DNA of the CDR3: TGCGCCAGCAGCCAAGATTTCGGGGTATCCGGCCGGCCCCCCTCCAAAAACATTCAGTACTTC.

The genes are TRBV11-3 and TRBJ2-7; perhaps TRBD2 as D (5 bases). V was trimmed by 3 bases and J by 6 bases, leaving 12 bases between them. CDR3 length: 13 amino acids. The germline V gene has CDR1 SGHNT and CDR2 YENEEA. The CDR3 sequence: CASSFELEGEQYF. In DNA form, the CDR3 reads TGTGCCAGCAGCTTCGAACTAGAGGGCGAGCAGTACTTC.

The table lists this clone with a count of one. The chain couples TRBV28 to TRBJ2-1; D is possibly TRBD2 (5 bases). Germline CDR1 is MDHEN and CDR2 is SYDVKM. This CDR3 comprises 16 residues. V was pared by 4 bases and J by 0 bases, with 13 bases between. CDR3 bases: TGTGCCAGCAGTTCTATGGCGGGCCGCTCCTACAATGAGCAGTTCTTC. Translated, it gives CASSSMAGRSYNEQFF.

DNA of the CDR3: TGTGCCAGCAAACTCAACAGGGTGGGGACCGGGGAGCTGTTTTTT. This translates into CASKLNRVGTGELFF. This chain uses TRBV27 with TRBJ2-2, with TRBD1 as a possible D gene (6 bases). CDR1 and CDR2 from the germline V gene are MNHEY and SMNVEV (reference sequence). The CDR3 consists of 15 residues. V was cut by 7 bases and J by 5 bases, with 17 bases left in between.

This clone was picked up a small number of times. One end of the junction varies from germline; a read error may be responsible. The chain uses TRBV7-7 and TRBJ2-2; weak D call: TRBD2 (6 bases). Germline CDR1 and CDR2: SSHAT and FNYEAQ (reference sequence). This CDR3 is 16 amino acids long. The CDR3 sequence: CASSSSLAQVGGELFF. The DNA of the CDR3 is TGTGCTAGCAGCTCCTCACTAGCTCAGGTTGGCGGGGAGCTGTTTTTT.

The J gene is TRBJ1-2, the V gene TRBV18; 9 bases align to TRBD1. The CDR3 contains 14 residues. V was pared by 5 bases and J by 5 bases, with 6 bases of the junction left unmatched. From germline, CDR1 is KGHSH and CDR2 LQKENI. CDR3 sequence: CASSTQGAEYGYTF. CDR3 in DNA: TGTGCCAGCTCAACACAGGGGGCAGAATATGGCTACACCTTC.

The chain employs TRBV27 and TRBJ2-2; D uncertain. From germline, CDR1 is MNHEY and CDR2 SMNVEV (reference sequence). V lost 8 bases to trimming and J lost 7 bases, with 14 bases between them. The CDR3 totals 13 residues. The CDR3 DNA reads as TGTGCCAGCCGTCTCATGGCTAGCGGGGAGCTGTTTTTT. Translation gives CASRLMASGELFF.

This sequence joins TRBV29-1 and TRBJ2-3, with TRBD2 matching 12 bases. Germline V lookup: CDR1 SQVTM, CDR2 ANQGSEA. The CDR3 has 13 amino acids. Unmatched junction bases numbered 1, after V lost 3 bases and J lost 6 bases. CDR3 sequence reads: CSVDLAGGDTQYF. The CDR3 bases are TGCAGCGTTGATCTAGCGGGAGGGGATACGCAGTATTTT.

The chain has TRBV7-2 and TRBJ2-1, with TRBD2 matching over 14 bases. The CDR3 runs to 19 residues. The J segment lost 0 bases and the V segment lost 6 bases, leaving 10 bases of the junction unmatched. The germline V gene has CDR1 SGHTA and CDR2 FQGNSA. The CDR3 loop is CASSNTGTSGGSSYNEQFF. CDR3 DNA: TGTGCCAGCAGTAACACCGGGACTAGCGGGGGAAGCTCCTACAATGAGCAGTTCTTC.

This clone was counted a single time. V and J are TRBV18 and TRBJ1-1; 8 nucleotides align to TRBD1. Germline CDR1 KGHSH, CDR2 LQKENI. The CDR3 is 13 amino acids. V lost 5 bases and J lost 4; bases outside the gene matches: 3. The CDR3 here is CASSGQGPTEAFF. The CDR3 nucleotides are TGTGCCAGCTCAGGACAGGGCCCCACTGAAGCTTTCTTT.

This rearrangement joins TRBV14 to TRBJ2-1, with 9 bases lining up with TRBD2. Germline loops: CDR1 SGHDN, CDR2 FVKESK. With 1 base clipped from V and 2 bases from J, the junction kept 3 bases outside the gene matches. The CDR3 sequence is 16 residues long. This CDR3 reads CASSQGPSGAYNEQFF. As DNA, the CDR3 is TGTGCCAGCAGCCAAGGCCCTAGCGGGGCCTACAATGAGCAGTTCTTC.

The V call is TRBV3-1 (or the pseudogene TRBV3-2), the J call TRBJ1-2; D gene ambiguous. Germline CDR1 LGHDT, CDR2 YNNKEL (reference sequence). The ends were cut back, 2 bases at V and 6 bases at J, with 13 bases in the middle. There are 14 residues in the CDR3. CDR3 protein: CASSQSAGNHGYTF. The CDR3 nucleotides read TGTGCCAGCAGCCAATCCGCCGGGAATCATGGCTACACCTTC.

The V call is TRBV20-1, the J call TRBJ1-2, with D perhaps matching TRBD1 (6 bases). Trimming shortened V by 3 bases and J by 4 bases, and 15 bases separated the two germline ends. The V gene's germline CDR1 is DFQATT and CDR2 SNEGSKA (reference sequence). The CDR3 extends over 14 amino acids. CDR3 bases: TGCAGTGCTAGTGAACCAGGGGAGATCTATGGCTACACCTTC. Translation gives CSASEPGEIYGYTF.